The clone carrying this T cell receptor (delta chain) was detected a few times. TCRdb re-identified clones in the RT-PCR reads via CATT. This table holds under 5,500 delta-chain clones, 9.5% to 10% found once. The data were obtained in a study of gamma-delta T cells after stem cell transplantation. CDR1 is GEAIGNYY and CDR2 is EKD in the germline V gene. J was trimmed by 0 bases and V by 1 base; bases with no gene match: 7. The CDR3 totals 19 residues. This chain links TRDV2 with TRDJ3; 8 bases map to TRDD3. The TCR sequence derives from a human donor. It is not recorded whose cells these are; they may come from a transplant donor. The sample was gamma-delta T cells. The CDR3 loop reads CACDTLGDMFSWDTRQMFF. Here the CDR3 DNA reads TGTGCCTGTGACACTCTGGGGGACATGTTCTCCTGGGACACCCGACAGATGTTTTTC.